The clone carrying this TCR beta chain was seen only a few times. The antigen remains unidentified. The data stem from a study of identical twins. General study points: Donors were not followed over many years; analysis was cross-sectional. Out-of-frame TCR alpha sharing in monozygotic twins exceeded recombination model predictions.

The germline gives CDR1 SGHRS, CDR2 YFSETQ. V gave up 2 bases and J gave up 0 bases; unmatched junction bases: 11. The CDR3 has 18 amino acids. Template switching added a universal primer binding site, and final cDNA carried unique molecular identifiers. TCRdb independently ran MiXCR on the 5' RACE reads; one entry per CDR3 protein. This table holds 500,000 to 550,000 distinct CDR3 sequences, about a fifth found once. The data were also submitted as part of a second study, on yellow fever vaccine responses in identical twins. Per that study: Reportedly, twins' vaccine T cell responses looked partly convergent and partly personalized.

The chain links TRBV5-1 to TRBJ2-3; TRBD1 matches 8 bases. The TCR sequence derives from a woman under 30 in good health. Sequenced sample: CD4+ T cells sorted from blood. The CDR3 reads CASSFGYRGRLSTDTQYF. The CDR3, as DNA: TGCGCCAGCAGCTTTGGTTACAGGGGGAGACTAAGCACAGATACGCAGTATTTT.